The source of this T cell receptor (beta chain) is a study of low-dose radiotherapy and immunotherapy resistance in tumors. On the study more broadly: The study delivered 0.5 Gy per fraction every 2 weeks to Cohort 1, totaling 6.5 Gy. Daily intake of oral aspirin 300 mg by patients lasted four cycles and began on cycle 1 day 1.

TRAV- and TRBV-specific primers, spanning alpha and beta chains, primed first-strand cDNA. The TCRs were subjected to amplification over roughly 18 PCR cycles employing a constant-region primer in conjunction with a V-primer adapter. MiXCR, applied by TCRdb to the reads, yields one record per CDR3 protein. The data contain 75,000 to 95,000 distinct CDR3 sequences, around a fifth of them singletons. Sample time point: after trial treatment. The treatment is: LDRT plus nivolumab, ipilimumab, low-dose cyclophosphamide and aspirin (RACIN trial). The donors, trial participants, received nivolumab, ipilimumab, aspirin, low-dose cyclophosphamide and low-dose radiotherapy. Those eligible were patients bearing advanced solid tumors lacking tumor-infiltrating lymphocytes. For this clonotype: This likely came from a read error, as a far larger clone is one base away.

CDR1 is MRHNA and CDR2 is SNTAGT in the germline V gene. The CDR3 covers 19 residues. The receptor's source is a female donor with ovarian cancer. This chain connects TRBV6-4 to TRBJ2-1; 12 nucleotides match TRBD2. Here the sequenced sample was PBMCs, taken after low-dose radiotherapy plus immunotherapy. CDR3 DNA: TGCGCCAGCAGCCCCGCTAGCGGGGGGGCGAGAACCTCCTACAATGGGCAGTTCTTC. This translates into CASSPASGGARTSYNGQFF.